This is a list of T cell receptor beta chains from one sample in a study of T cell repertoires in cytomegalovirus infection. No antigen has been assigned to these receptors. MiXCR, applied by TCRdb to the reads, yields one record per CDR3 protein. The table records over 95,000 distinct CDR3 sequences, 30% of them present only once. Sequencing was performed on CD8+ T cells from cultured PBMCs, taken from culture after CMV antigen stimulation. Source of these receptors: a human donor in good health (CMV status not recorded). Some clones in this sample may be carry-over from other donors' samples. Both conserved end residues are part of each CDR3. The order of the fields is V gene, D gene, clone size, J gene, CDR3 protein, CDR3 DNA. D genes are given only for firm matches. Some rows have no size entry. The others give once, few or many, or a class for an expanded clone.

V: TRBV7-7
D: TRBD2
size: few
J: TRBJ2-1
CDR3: CASSRGETSGGNEQFF
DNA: TGTGCTAGCTCCCGGGGGGAGACTAGCGGGGGGAATGAGCAGTTCTTC

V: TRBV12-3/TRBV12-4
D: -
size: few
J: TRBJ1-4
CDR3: CASSHRVNEKLFF
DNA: TGTGCCAGCAGTCACAGGGTAAATGAAAAACTGTTTTTT

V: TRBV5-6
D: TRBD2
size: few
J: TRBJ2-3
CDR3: CASRPSSGGADTQYF
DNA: TGTGCCAGCAGGCCGTCTAGCGGGGGAGCAGATACGCAGTATTTT

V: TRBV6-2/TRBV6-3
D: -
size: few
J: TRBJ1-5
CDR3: CASSYDENQPQHF
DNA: TGTGCCAGCAGTTATGATGAGAATCAGCCCCAGCATTTT

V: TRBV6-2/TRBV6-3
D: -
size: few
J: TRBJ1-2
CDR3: CASSYSADYGYTF
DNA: TGTGCCAGCAGTTATTCAGCAGACTATGGCTACACCTTC

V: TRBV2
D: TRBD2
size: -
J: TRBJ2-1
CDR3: CASLGRGLKSYNEQFF
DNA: TGTGCCAGCCTAGGGCGGGGGTTAAAGTCCTACAATGAGCAGTTCTTC

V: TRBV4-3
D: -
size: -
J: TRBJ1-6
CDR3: CASSQVWVRGGSYNSPLHF
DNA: TGCGCCAGCAGCCAAGTTTGGGTGAGAGGGGGCTCCTATAATTCACCCCTCCACTTT

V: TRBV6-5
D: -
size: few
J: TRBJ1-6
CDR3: CASSYSGGSYNSPLHF
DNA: TGTGCCAGCAGTTACTCAGGGGGTTCCTATAATTCACCCCTCCACTTT

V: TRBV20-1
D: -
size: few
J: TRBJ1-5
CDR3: CSASPGASNQPQHF
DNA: TGCAGTGCTAGCCCGGGAGCAAGCAATCAGCCCCAGCATTTT

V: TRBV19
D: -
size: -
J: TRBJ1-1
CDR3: CAVRRGRNTEAFF
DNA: TGTGCCGTCAGACGGGGGCGGAACACTGAAGCTTTCTTT

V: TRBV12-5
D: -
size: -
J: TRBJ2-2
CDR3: CASGLGGGPATGELFF
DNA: TGTGCTAGTGGTTTGGGTGGGGGCCCCGCCACCGGGGAGCTGTTTTTT

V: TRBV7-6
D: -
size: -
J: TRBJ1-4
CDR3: CARSGEKLFF
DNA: TGTGCCAGGTCTGGGGAAAAACTGTTTTTT

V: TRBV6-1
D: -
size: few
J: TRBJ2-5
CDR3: CASSGTEETQYF
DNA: TGTGCCAGCAGCGGGACGGAAGAGACCCAGTACTTC

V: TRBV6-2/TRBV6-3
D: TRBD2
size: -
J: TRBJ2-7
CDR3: CASRGLAGGQAYEQYF
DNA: TGTGCCAGCAGAGGACTAGCGGGGGGCCAAGCCTACGAGCAGTACTTC

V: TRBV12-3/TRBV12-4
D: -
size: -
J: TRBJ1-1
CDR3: CASSLEWGLGTEAFF
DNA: TGTGCCAGCAGTTTAGAATGGGGGCTGGGTACTGAAGCTTTCTTT

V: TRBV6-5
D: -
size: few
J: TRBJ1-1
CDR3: CASTLAATGSTEAFF
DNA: TGTGCCAGTACGCTCGCGGCGACAGGAAGCACTGAAGCTTTCTTT

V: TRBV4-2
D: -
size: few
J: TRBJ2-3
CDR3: CASTEGGRNTDTQYF
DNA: TGTGCCAGCACCGAGGGGGGCCGGAACACAGATACGCAGTATTTT

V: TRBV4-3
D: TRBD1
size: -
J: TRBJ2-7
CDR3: CASSRGTGGPYEQYF
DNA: TGCGCCAGCAGCCGAGGGACAGGGGGACCTTACGAGCAGTACTTC

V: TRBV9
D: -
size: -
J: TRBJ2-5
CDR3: CASSVDGVPETQYF
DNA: TGTGCCAGCAGCGTAGATGGCGTCCCAGAGACCCAGTACTTC

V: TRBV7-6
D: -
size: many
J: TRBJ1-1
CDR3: CASKHSDNLNTEAFF
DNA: TGTGCCAGCAAACATTCGGACAACTTGAACACTGAAGCTTTCTTT

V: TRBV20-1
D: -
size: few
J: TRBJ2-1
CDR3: CSATEGIYNEQFF
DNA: TGCAGTGCAACGGAGGGAATCTACAATGAGCAGTTCTTC